The 15 T cell receptor beta chains below all came from one sample that was sequenced in a study of cytomegalovirus exposure and HLA in healthy donors (dated by TCRdb to about 2017). Library generation was performed with the immunoSEQ multiplex PCR assay. As stored in TCRdb, this immuneACCESS dataset retains in-frame rearrangements with V and J assigned. A fraction of the clones does not appear; measured against another copy, unresolved V genes explain less than half of the discrepancy, and the remainder lacks a known reason. This sample holds approximately 160,000 clones; about 90% were observed only once. 4% to 4.5% of the sample goes to the ten largest clones. Sequencing input: PBMCs. Receptors were obtained from a man in his late teens or twenties in good health and CMV-seropositive.

V usage is TRBV6-5 and J usage is TRBJ1-2; D unresolved. Germline V gene lookup returns CDR1 MNHEY and CDR2 SVGAGI. V was pared by 0 bases and J by 8 bases, with 13 bases between. CDR3 size: 14 residues. CDR3: CASSYSSKAGGYTF. CDR3 nucleotides: TGTGCCAGCAGTTACTCGAGTAAGGCAGGCGGCTACACCTTC.

The gene calls are TRBV7-9 and TRBJ2-7, with 8 bases matching TRBD1. The CDR3 has 14 amino acids. Germline lookup yields CDR1 SEHNR and CDR2 FQNEAQ (reference sequence). V shed 4 bases, J shed 3 bases, and the junction held 5 bases outside the gene matches. The CDR3 reads CASSYPTGDYEQYF. CDR3 bases: TGTGCCAGCAGCTACCCGACAGGGGACTACGAGCAGTACTTC.

The rearrangement joins TRBV7-9 to TRBJ1-3; 8 nucleotides align to TRBD1. Germline lookup yields CDR1 SEHNR and CDR2 FQNEAQ (reference sequence). V trimming: 6 bases; J trimming: 4 bases; junction bases outside the gene matches: 5. This CDR3 contains 14 residues. The CDR3 DNA follows: TGTGCCAGCAGGGAAAACAGGGGGGGAAACACCATATATTTT. Translated, it gives CASRENRGGNTIYF. Full variable domain (rest looked up from reference TRBV7-9 and TRBJ1-3): DTGVSQNPRHKITKRGQNVTFRCDPISEHNRLYWYRQTLGQGPEFLTYFQNEAQLEKSRLLSDRFSAERPKGSFSTLEIQRTEQGDSAMYLCASRENRGGNTIYFGEGSWLTVV.

The gene calls are TRBV4-1 and TRBJ2-3; 9 bases are a match to TRBD2. CDR3 length equals 16 residues. V was pared by 3 bases and J by 8 bases, with 12 bases of the junction left unmatched. CDR1 is MGHRA and CDR2 is YSYEKL in the germline V gene. CDR3 sequence reads: CASSHFRLAAPGTQYF. CDR3 DNA: TGCGCCAGCAGCCATTTTAGACTAGCGGCCCCGGGTACGCAGTATTTT.

V gene TRBV5-1 combines with J gene TRBJ2-7; TRBD1 agrees at 8 bases. The CDR3 totals 18 residues. With V trimmed by 0 bases and J by 3 bases, 14 bases remained unmatched. Germline V lookup: CDR1 SGHRS, CDR2 YFSETQ. CDR3 sequence (DNA): TGCGCCAGCAGCTTGGGAAGTACCGACAGGGGACACTTCTACGAGCAGTACTTC. Protein: CASSLGSTDRGHFYEQYF.

This clone has at least ten counts. This chain links TRBV7-8 with TRBJ1-5; D may be TRBD1 (6 bases). The CDR3 loop spans 15 amino acids. From germline, CDR1 is SGHVS and CDR2 FQNEAQ. V dropped 3 bases and J dropped 4 bases, with 13 bases sitting between them. CDR3 amino acids: CASSFGAQGNQPQHF. CDR3 in DNA: TGTGCCAGCAGCTTCGGAGCTCAGGGGAATCAGCCCCAGCATTTT.

The genes are TRBV7-2 and TRBJ1-2; D gene uncertain. This CDR3 has 14 residues. The V end lost 1 base, the J end lost 8 bases, and 14 bases lay between the germline ends. CDR1 is SGHTA, CDR2 FQGNSA, per germline. The CDR3 is CASSLDSTSRGYTF. Written as DNA, the CDR3 is TGTGCCAGCAGCTTAGATTCGACTTCTCGGGGCTACACCTTC.

Only one count was recorded for this clone. The chain carries TRBV19 and TRBJ2-3; D might be TRBD1 (7 bases). The CDR3 is 15 amino acids. From germline, CDR1 is LNHDA and CDR2 SQIVND (reference sequence). V lost 6 bases and J lost 1, with 14 bases in between. This CDR3 is CASSPQGGGTDTQYF. Here the CDR3 DNA reads TGTGCCAGTAGCCCCCAGGGGGGAGGCACAGATACGCAGTATTTT.

This CDR3 reads CASSLSQGHNEQFF. The CDR3 nucleotides are TGTGCCAGCAGTTTATCCCAGGGGCACAATGAGCAGTTCTTC. The V and J genes are TRBV27 and TRBJ2-1, with a weak D call TRBD1 (6 bases). This CDR3 comprises 14 residues. Per germline, CDR1 MNHEY and CDR2 SMNVEV (reference sequence). The V gene lost 0 bases and the J gene lost 5 bases, with 8 bases spanning the gap.

The chain joins TRBV10-3 to TRBJ2-1, with a possible D match to TRBD1 (5 bases). Trimming cost V 8 bases and J 5 bases, with 7 bases left between them. In germline, CDR1 is ENHRY, CDR2 SYGVKD. This CDR3 has 11 amino acids. This CDR3 reads CAISQDNEQFF. Written as DNA, the CDR3 is TGTGCCATCTCACAGGACAATGAGCAGTTCTTC.

The CDR3 DNA reads as TGTGCCAGCAGCCATGGTCAACTCAGGGATGAAAAACTGTTTTTT. It yields the protein CASSHGQLRDEKLFF. V usage is TRBV7-2 and J usage is TRBJ1-4; perhaps TRBD1 as D (5 bases). CDR1 is SGHTA and CDR2 is FQGNSA in the germline V gene. The CDR3 sequence is 15 residues long. V was shortened by 5 bases and J by 6 bases, with 16 bases between the two germline ends.

The chain carries TRBV11-1 and TRBJ2-3; 7 positions match TRBD1. Unmatched junction bases numbered 4, after V lost 3 bases and J lost 4 bases. Per the germline V gene, CDR1 is SGHAT and CDR2 is FQDESV (reference sequence). This CDR3 is 14 amino acids long. This CDR3 reads CASSFQGVADTQYF. CDR3 coding DNA: TGTGCCAGCAGCTTTCAGGGGGTGGCAGATACGCAGTATTTT.

The chain joins TRBV11-3 to TRBJ2-7; 9 nucleotides align to TRBD1. This CDR3 is 15 amino acids long. Germline CDR1 SGHNT, CDR2 YENEEA. Trimming removed 5 bases from V and 3 bases from J; junction bases left unmatched: 8. In nucleotides, the CDR3 is TGTGCCAGCAGCGCCCGGGACAGGGACAACTACGAGCAGTACTTC. It encodes CASSARDRDNYEQYF. Filled out from reference TRBV11-3 and TRBJ2-7, the complete variable domain reads EAGVVQSPRYKIIEKKQPVAFWCNPISGHNTLYWYLQNLGQGPELLIRYENEEAVDDSQLPKDRFSAERLKGVDSTLKIQPAELGDSAVYLCASSARDRDNYEQYFGPGTRLTVT.

The J gene is TRBJ2-7, the V gene TRBV18; 7 bases match TRBD1. Germline trimming cut 3 bases from V and 2 bases from J; bases unmatched to any gene: 25. CDR3 length: 21 amino acids. The germline V gene has CDR1 KGHSH and CDR2 LQKENI. The CDR3 region has the DNA TGTGCCAGCTCACCGCCCCACACAGGGGCGCTTAGTACTAATAACCCCTACGAGCAGTACTTC. It translates to CASSPPHTGALSTNNPYEQYF.

The chain has TRBV2 and TRBJ2-3; no reliable D call. Trimming cost V 9 bases and J 0 bases, with 10 bases left between them. The CDR3 contains 13 residues. Germline V lookup: CDR1 SNHLY, CDR2 FYNNEI. DNA of the CDR3: TGTGCCAGTACCGGTGCTAGCACAGATACGCAGTATTTT. Its translation is CASTGASTDTQYF.